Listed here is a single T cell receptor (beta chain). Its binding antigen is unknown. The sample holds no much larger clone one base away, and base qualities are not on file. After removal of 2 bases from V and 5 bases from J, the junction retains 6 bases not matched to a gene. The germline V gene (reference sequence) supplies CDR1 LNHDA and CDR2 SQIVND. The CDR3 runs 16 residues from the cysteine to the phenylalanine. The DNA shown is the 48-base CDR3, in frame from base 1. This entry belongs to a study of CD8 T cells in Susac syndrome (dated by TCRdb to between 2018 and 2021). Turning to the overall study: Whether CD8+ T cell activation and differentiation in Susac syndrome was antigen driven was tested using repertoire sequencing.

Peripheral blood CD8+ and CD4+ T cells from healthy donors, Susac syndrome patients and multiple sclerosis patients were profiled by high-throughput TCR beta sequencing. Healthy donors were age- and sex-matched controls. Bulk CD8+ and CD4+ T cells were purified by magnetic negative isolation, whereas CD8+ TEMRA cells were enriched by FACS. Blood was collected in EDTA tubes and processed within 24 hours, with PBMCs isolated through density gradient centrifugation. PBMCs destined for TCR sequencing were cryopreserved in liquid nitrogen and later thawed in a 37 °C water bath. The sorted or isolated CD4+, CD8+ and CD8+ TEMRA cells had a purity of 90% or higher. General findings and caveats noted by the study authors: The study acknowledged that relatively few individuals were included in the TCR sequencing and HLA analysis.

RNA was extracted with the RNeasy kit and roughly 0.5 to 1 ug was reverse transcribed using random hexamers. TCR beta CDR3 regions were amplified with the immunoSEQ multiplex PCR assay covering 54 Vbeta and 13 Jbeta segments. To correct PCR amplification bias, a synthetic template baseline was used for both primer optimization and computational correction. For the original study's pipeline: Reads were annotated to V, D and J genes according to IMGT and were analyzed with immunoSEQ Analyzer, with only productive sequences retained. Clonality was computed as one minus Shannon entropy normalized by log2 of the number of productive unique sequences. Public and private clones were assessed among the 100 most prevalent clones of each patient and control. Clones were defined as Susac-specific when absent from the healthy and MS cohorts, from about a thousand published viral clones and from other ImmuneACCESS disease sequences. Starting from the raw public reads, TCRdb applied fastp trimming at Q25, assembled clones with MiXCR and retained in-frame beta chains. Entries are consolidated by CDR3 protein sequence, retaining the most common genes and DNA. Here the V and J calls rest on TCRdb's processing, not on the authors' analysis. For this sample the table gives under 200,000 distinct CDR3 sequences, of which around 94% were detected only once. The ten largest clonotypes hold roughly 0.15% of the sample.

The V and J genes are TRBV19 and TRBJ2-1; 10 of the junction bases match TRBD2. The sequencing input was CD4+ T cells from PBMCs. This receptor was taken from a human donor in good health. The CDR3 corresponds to CASSISGTSVDNEQFF. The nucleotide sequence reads TGTGCCAGTAGTATATCCGGGACTAGCGTCGACAATGAGCAGTTCTTC. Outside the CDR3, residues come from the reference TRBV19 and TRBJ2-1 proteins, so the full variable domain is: DGGITQSPKYLFRKEGQNVTLSCEQNLNHDAMYWYRQDPGQGLRLIYYSQIVNDFQKGDIAEGYSVSREKKESFPLTVTSAQKNPTAFYLCASSISGTSVDNEQFFGPGTRLTVL.